The rows below give T cell receptor beta chains drawn from one sample of a study of blood T cell repertoires in COVID-19. Produced via immunoSEQ multiplex PCR; TCRdb's table is partial and in-frame only. The sample consists of around 170,000 clones, 80% of them appearing once. Sequencing used PBMCs or T cells enriched from blood (not recorded which). The receptors derive from a man aged 55 to 70 who had been exposed to COVID-19. The CDR3 runs from the conserved cysteine through the conserved F or W. The D gene is left open where the match is weak. Clone size appears in some rows only: once, few, many, or a class for an expanded clone.

j_call: TRBJ1-2
d_call: -
clone_size: once
v_call: TRBV6-2/TRBV6-3
cdr3_aa: CASSRQHLRGNYGYTF
cdr3_nt: TGTGCCAGCAGTCGACAGCACCTAAGGGGGAACTATGGCTACACCTTC

j_call: TRBJ2-7
d_call: -
clone_size: -
v_call: TRBV29-1
cdr3_aa: CSVEATGFSEQYF
cdr3_nt: TGCAGCGTTGAGGCCACAGGTTTCAGTGAGCAGTACTTC

j_call: TRBJ1-3
d_call: -
clone_size: -
v_call: TRBV28
cdr3_aa: CASIQGGGNTIYF
cdr3_nt: TGTGCCAGCATCCAGGGTGGGGGAAACACCATATATTTT

j_call: TRBJ2-3
d_call: TRBD2
clone_size: -
v_call: TRBV11-2
cdr3_aa: CASSSPGLAGPGGNTQYF
cdr3_nt: TGTGCCAGCAGCTCGCCGGGACTAGCGGGCCCGGGTGGAAATACGCAGTATTTT

j_call: TRBJ2-5
d_call: -
clone_size: -
v_call: TRBV29-1
cdr3_aa: CSVDIGGTPGTQYF
cdr3_nt: TGCAGCGTTGATATTGGCGGGACGCCAGGGACCCAGTACTTC

j_call: TRBJ2-7
d_call: -
clone_size: -
v_call: TRBV5-1
cdr3_aa: CASSWGESGYEQYF
cdr3_nt: TGCGCCAGCAGCTGGGGGGAAAGTGGCTACGAGCAGTACTTC

j_call: TRBJ2-3
d_call: TRBD1
clone_size: -
v_call: TRBV6-5
cdr3_aa: CASKTGAAPDTQYF
cdr3_nt: TGTGCCAGCAAGACAGGGGCGGCCCCGGATACGCAGTATTTT

j_call: TRBJ1-3
d_call: -
clone_size: few
v_call: TRBV10-3
cdr3_aa: CAISGGGGGSGNTIYF
cdr3_nt: TGTGCCATCAGCGGCGGAGGGGGGGGCTCTGGAAACACCATATATTTT

j_call: TRBJ2-7
d_call: TRBD1
clone_size: -
v_call: TRBV28
cdr3_aa: CASSLTGVRQYF
cdr3_nt: TGTGCCAGCAGTTTGACAGGGGTAAGGCAGTACTTC

j_call: TRBJ1-2
d_call: -
clone_size: few
v_call: TRBV30
cdr3_aa: CACPGVPLDYGYTF
cdr3_nt: TGTGCCTGCCCAGGGGTCCCCTTGGACTATGGCTACACCTTC

j_call: TRBJ2-3
d_call: -
clone_size: -
v_call: TRBV6-5
cdr3_aa: CASRGGYPSTDTQYF
cdr3_nt: TGTGCCAGCAGGGGGGGATACCCTAGCACAGATACGCAGTATTTT

j_call: TRBJ2-3
d_call: -
clone_size: -
v_call: TRBV7-2
cdr3_aa: CASSFRWSSTDTQYF
cdr3_nt: TGTGCCAGCAGCTTCAGGTGGTCAAGCACAGATACGCAGTATTTT

j_call: TRBJ1-4
d_call: -
clone_size: -
v_call: TRBV5-8
cdr3_aa: CASSPQRGSLFF
cdr3_nt: TGTGCCAGCAGCCCGCAGCGGGGGAGTCTGTTTTTT

j_call: TRBJ2-2
d_call: TRBD1
clone_size: -
v_call: TRBV24-1
cdr3_aa: CATSRGGQGVAGELFF
cdr3_nt: TGTGCCACCAGTCGGGGCGGACAGGGGGTGGCCGGGGAGCTGTTTTTT

j_call: TRBJ2-7
d_call: -
clone_size: -
v_call: TRBV5-6
cdr3_aa: CASGQSGYRRQYF
cdr3_nt: TGTGCCAGCGGGCAGAGTGGGTATAGGCGGCAGTACTTC

j_call: TRBJ1-1
d_call: -
clone_size: -
v_call: TRBV2
cdr3_aa: CASSLKGPNTEAFF
cdr3_nt: TGTGCCAGCAGTTTGAAGGGGCCGAACACTGAAGCTTTCTTT

j_call: TRBJ2-3
d_call: TRBD2
clone_size: -
v_call: TRBV25-1
cdr3_aa: CASSESTSGVRYTQYF
cdr3_nt: TGTGCCAGCAGTGAATCGACTAGCGGGGTGAGGTATACGCAGTATTTT

j_call: TRBJ1-1
d_call: TRBD1
clone_size: few
v_call: TRBV29-1
cdr3_aa: CSARDRPTNTEAFF
cdr3_nt: TGCAGCGCCCGGGACAGGCCTACGAACACTGAAGCTTTCTTT

j_call: TRBJ2-3
d_call: TRBD1
clone_size: -
v_call: TRBV20-1
cdr3_aa: CSASSLGQGNIDTQYF
cdr3_nt: TGCAGTGCTAGTTCCCTCGGACAGGGTAATATAGATACGCAGTATTTT

j_call: TRBJ1-1
d_call: TRBD1
clone_size: -
v_call: TRBV28
cdr3_aa: CASSLSTGVTEAFF
cdr3_nt: TGTGCCAGCAGTTTAAGTACAGGGGTAACTGAAGCTTTCTTT

j_call: TRBJ2-7
d_call: -
clone_size: -
v_call: TRBV20-1
cdr3_aa: CSASGSGPRDEQYF
cdr3_nt: TGCAGTGCTAGTGGATCTGGGCCCCGCGACGAGCAGTACTTC

j_call: TRBJ1-5
d_call: TRBD1
clone_size: -
v_call: TRBV30
cdr3_aa: CAWGQGLNQPQHF
cdr3_nt: TGTGCCTGGGGACAGGGCCTCAATCAGCCCCAGCATTTT

j_call: TRBJ2-1
d_call: TRBD2
clone_size: -
v_call: TRBV2
cdr3_aa: CASSVSAGAVRNEQFF
cdr3_nt: TGTGCCAGCAGTGTATCGGCGGGAGCCGTTCGCAATGAGCAGTTCTTC

j_call: TRBJ1-2
d_call: TRBD1
clone_size: few
v_call: TRBV19
cdr3_aa: CACNGDRVRHGYTF
cdr3_nt: TGTGCCTGCAACGGGGACAGGGTGAGGCACGGCTACACCTTC

j_call: TRBJ1-6
d_call: TRBD1
clone_size: -
v_call: TRBV11-2
cdr3_aa: CASSLGGQGTGNSPLHF
cdr3_nt: TGTGCCAGCAGCTTAGGGGGACAGGGCACCGGGAATTCACCCCTCCACTTT

j_call: TRBJ1-1
d_call: -
clone_size: -
v_call: TRBV3-1/TRBV3-2
cdr3_aa: CASSQLPRGLDTEAFF
cdr3_nt: TGTGCCAGCAGCCAACTTCCCAGGGGCTTAGACACTGAAGCTTTCTTT

j_call: TRBJ1-1
d_call: TRBD1
clone_size: -
v_call: TRBV5-1
cdr3_aa: CASSTGLQGVNAEAFF
cdr3_nt: TGCGCCAGCAGCACGGGTTTACAGGGGGTGAACGCTGAAGCTTTCTTT

j_call: TRBJ2-7
d_call: -
clone_size: -
v_call: TRBV2
cdr3_aa: CASRSGLVFTYEQYF
cdr3_nt: TGTGCCAGCAGGTCGGGACTGGTGTTTACCTACGAGCAGTACTTC

j_call: TRBJ1-3
d_call: TRBD1
clone_size: -
v_call: TRBV7-9
cdr3_aa: CASSLTTGQGRTGNTIYF
cdr3_nt: TGTGCCAGCAGCCTAACGACCGGACAGGGTAGGACTGGAAACACCATATATTTT

j_call: TRBJ1-5
d_call: -
clone_size: -
v_call: TRBV19
cdr3_aa: CASSSGQGHRGNQPQHF
cdr3_nt: TGTGCCAGTAGTAGCGGACAAGGCCACCGGGGCAATCAGCCCCAGCATTTT

j_call: TRBJ1-1
d_call: TRBD1
clone_size: -
v_call: TRBV11-2
cdr3_aa: CASSDGTGWTTEAFF
cdr3_nt: TGTGCCAGCAGCGATGGGACAGGGTGGACTACTGAAGCTTTCTTT

j_call: TRBJ2-5
d_call: TRBD2
clone_size: -
v_call: TRBV11-2
cdr3_aa: CASSMRLPGLAGAETQYF
cdr3_nt: TGTGCCAGCAGCATGAGACTTCCGGGACTAGCGGGAGCAGAGACCCAGTACTTC

j_call: TRBJ1-6
d_call: TRBD1
clone_size: few
v_call: TRBV9
cdr3_aa: CASSVNPGQGENNSPLHF
cdr3_nt: TGTGCCAGCAGCGTCAACCCCGGGCAGGGGGAGAATAATTCACCCCTCCACTTT

j_call: TRBJ2-3
d_call: TRBD2
clone_size: -
v_call: TRBV3-1/TRBV3-2
cdr3_aa: CASSQVLAGGTDTQYF
cdr3_nt: TGTGCCAGCAGCCAAGTGCTAGCGGGAGGAACAGATACGCAGTATTTT

j_call: TRBJ1-4
d_call: -
clone_size: -
v_call: TRBV3-1/TRBV3-2
cdr3_aa: CASSHGRGNEKLFF
cdr3_nt: TGTGCCAGCAGCCACGGCAGGGGTAATGAAAAACTGTTTTTT

j_call: TRBJ2-2
d_call: -
clone_size: -
v_call: TRBV12-3/TRBV12-4
cdr3_aa: CASSLNTGELFF
cdr3_nt: TGTGCCAGCAGTCTAAACACCGGGGAGCTGTTTTTT

j_call: TRBJ1-1
d_call: -
clone_size: -
v_call: TRBV29-1
cdr3_aa: CSVDGGRTEAFF
cdr3_nt: TGCAGCGTTGATGGGGGGAGGACTGAAGCTTTCTTT